This passage covers 6 T cell receptor beta chains from one sample sequenced in a study of T cells after yellow fever vaccination. TCRdb fed the 5' RACE reads into MiXCR, producing one record per CDR3 protein. The data show approximately 600,000 distinct CDR3 sequences, 10% to 15% seen once. The sequencing used PBMCs, collected on the day of the yellow fever booster vaccination. The origin of the receptors is a man aged 30 to 45 who received the YFV17D yellow fever vaccine.

This clonotype appeared a few times. This chain connects TRBV2 to TRBJ2-3; D is unclear. This CDR3 has 14 amino acids. Germline values: CDR1 SNHLY, CDR2 FYNNEI. Trimming removed 6 bases from V and 0 bases from J, with 10 bases in between. CDR3 protein: CASSPWVSTDTQYF. For the CDR3, the DNA is TGTGCCAGCAGCCCTTGGGTGAGCACAGATACGCAGTATTTT.

This clonotype has just a few counts. The chain links TRBV11-2 to TRBJ2-1, with 11 bases identical to TRBD2. Trimming at V came to 5 bases and at J to 5 bases, leaving 2 bases not matched to a gene. Germline CDR1 is SGHAT and CDR2 is FQNNGV. This CDR3 region has 14 residues. The CDR3 coding sequence is TGTGCCAGCAGCGGGGGACTAGCGGACAATGAGCAGTTCTTC. Protein: CASSGGLADNEQFF.

The rearrangement links TRBV4-3 to TRBJ2-7, with D possibly matching TRBD2 (6 bases). The V end lost 0 bases, the J end lost 2 bases, and 14 bases lay between the germline ends. Germline values: CDR1 LGHNA, CDR2 YSLEER. The CDR3 runs to 16 residues. The CDR3 here is CASSQDMGGLTYEQYF. The CDR3 DNA reads as TGCGCCAGCAGCCAAGATATGGGGGGTCTAACCTACGAGCAGTACTTC.

This clonotype has more than one count but fewer than ten. The rearrangement links TRBV4-3 to TRBJ2-7; D is unclear. V was pared by 1 base and J by 2 bases, with 12 bases between. CDR1 LGHNA and CDR2 YSLEER come from the germline V gene. CDR3 length: 15 residues. The CDR3 protein is CASSQAIRGPYEQYF. CDR3 in DNA: TGCGCCAGCAGCCAAGCGATCCGCGGTCCCTACGAGCAGTACTTC.

This clonotype was counted at least ten times. DNA for the CDR3: TGTGCCTCATCCCCCGGGGGCAAAAACATTCAGTACTTC. Translated, it gives CASSPGGKNIQYF. The chain couples TRBV10-3 to TRBJ2-4; tentatively, D is TRBD2 (6 bases). Trimming removed 11 bases from V and 3 bases from J, with 14 bases in between. Germline CDR1 is ENHRY and CDR2 is SYGVKD. This CDR3 is 13 amino acids long.

This clonotype was picked up one time. This rearrangement joins TRBV11-2 to TRBJ2-6; D is ambiguous. Germline V gene data show CDR1 as SGHAT and CDR2 as FQNNGV. Trimming took 8 bases from V and 0 from J, leaving 11 bases between them. This CDR3 is built from 15 residues. CDR3 in amino acids: CASRGPSSGANVLTF. CDR3 sequence (DNA): TGTGCCAGCCGTGGACCATCCTCTGGGGCCAACGTCCTGACTTTC.